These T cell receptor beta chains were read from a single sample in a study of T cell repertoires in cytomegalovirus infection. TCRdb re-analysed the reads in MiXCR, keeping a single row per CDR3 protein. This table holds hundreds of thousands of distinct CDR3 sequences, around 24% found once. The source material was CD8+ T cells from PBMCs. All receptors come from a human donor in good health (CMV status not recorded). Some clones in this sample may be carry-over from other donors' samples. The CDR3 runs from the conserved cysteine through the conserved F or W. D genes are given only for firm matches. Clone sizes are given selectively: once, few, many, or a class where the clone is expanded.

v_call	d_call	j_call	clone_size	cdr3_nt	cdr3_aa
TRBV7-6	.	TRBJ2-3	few	TGTGCTAGCAGCTTATCTCTGGTCCGTGGAGATACGCAGTATTTT	CASSLSLVRGDTQYF
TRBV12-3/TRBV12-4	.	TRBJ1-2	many	TGTGCCAGCAGTTGGGGTGCGCCCGCAGACACCTTC	CASSWGAPADTF
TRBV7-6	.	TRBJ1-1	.	TGTGCCAGCAGCTGGGTTGGGGGCGGGAACACTGAAGCTTTCTTT	CASSWVGGGNTEAFF
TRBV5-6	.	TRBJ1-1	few	TGTGCCAGCAGCTTGGGGGGGAGAGAGACTGAAGCTTTCTTT	CASSLGGRETEAFF
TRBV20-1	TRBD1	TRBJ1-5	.	TGCAGTGCTAGAGATCAGAAGACAGGGAGCTTTCAGCCCCAGCATTTT	CSARDQKTGSFQPQHF
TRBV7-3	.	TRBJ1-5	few	TGTGCCAGCAGCTCCTTTCAGCCCCAGCATTTT	CASSSFQPQHF
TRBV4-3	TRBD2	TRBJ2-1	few	TGCGCCAGCAGCCAAGAGGGGTTTAGCGGGGCTAGCTCCTACAATGAGCAGTTCTTC	CASSQEGFSGASSYNEQFF
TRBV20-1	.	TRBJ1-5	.	TGCAGTGTTTCTGGGCCTTCACGTGAACAGCCCCAGCATTTT	CSVSGPSREQPQHF
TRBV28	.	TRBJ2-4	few	TGTGCCAGCAGTTTACTTTCAGGCAAAAACATTCAGTACTTC	CASSLLSGKNIQYF
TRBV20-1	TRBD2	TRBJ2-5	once	TGCAGTGCCCCGTCACCAGCGGGGATCTCGGAGACCCAGTACTTC	CSAPSPAGISETQYF
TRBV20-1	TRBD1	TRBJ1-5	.	TGCAGTGCTAGTTTTTGGGGACAGGGGGCGAATAGCAATCAGCCCCAGCATTTT	CSASFWGQGANSNQPQHF
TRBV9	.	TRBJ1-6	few	TGTGCCAGCAGCGTCGGGACGGCCAGCTCCTATAATTCACCCCTCCACTTT	CASSVGTASSYNSPLHF
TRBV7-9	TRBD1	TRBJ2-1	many	TGTGCCAGCAGCAGACCGGGACAGGGATACAATGAGCAGTTCTTC	CASSRPGQGYNEQFF
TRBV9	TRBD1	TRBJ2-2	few	TGTGCCAGCAGCGTAGGGGACAGGGGTCGCGGGGAGCTGTTTTTT	CASSVGDRGRGELFF
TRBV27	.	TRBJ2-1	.	TGTGCCAGCAGTAGCTTTGCCCGGAGTTCGGATGAGCAGTTCTTC	CASSSFARSSDEQFF